The table lists the clone carrying this TCR beta chain with a few counts. Its antigen remains unknown. CDR1 and CDR2 (germline): LNHDA, SQIVND (reference sequence). The CDR3 is 15 amino acids. The V gene lost 6 bases and the J gene lost 0 bases, with 12 bases spanning the gap. The data derive from a study of shared clonotypes between healthy human individuals. General study points: Incompleteness in sorted-subset sequencing, despite large depth, was shown by rarefaction.

The test was conducted at deep level. Only in-frame clones appear in the TCRdb table, and some are missing; sequencing was by immunoSEQ multiplex PCR. The table includes roughly 500,000 clones, 90% to 97% detected once. The source material was naive CD4+ T cells sorted from blood. Subset described: CD45RA+ positively selected. The rearrangement joins TRBV19 to TRBJ1-5; the D gene is possibly TRBD1 (6 bases). This receptor was identified in a woman aged 30 to 39 in good health. CDR3 coding DNA: TGTGCCAGTAGATGGACAGTGAATAGCAATCAGCCCCAGCATTTT. This codes for CASRWTVNSNQPQHF.